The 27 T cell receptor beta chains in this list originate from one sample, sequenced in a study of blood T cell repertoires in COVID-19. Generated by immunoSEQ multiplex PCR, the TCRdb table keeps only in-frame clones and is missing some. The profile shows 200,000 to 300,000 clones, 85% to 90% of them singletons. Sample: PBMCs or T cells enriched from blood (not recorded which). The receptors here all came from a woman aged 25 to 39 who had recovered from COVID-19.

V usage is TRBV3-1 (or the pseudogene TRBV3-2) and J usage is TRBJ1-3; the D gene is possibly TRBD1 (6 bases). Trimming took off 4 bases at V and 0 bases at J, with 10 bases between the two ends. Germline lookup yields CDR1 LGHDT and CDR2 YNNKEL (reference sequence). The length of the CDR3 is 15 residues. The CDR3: CASSRTENSGNTIYF. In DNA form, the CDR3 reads TGTGCCAGCAGCCGGACAGAGAACTCTGGAAACACCATATATTTT.

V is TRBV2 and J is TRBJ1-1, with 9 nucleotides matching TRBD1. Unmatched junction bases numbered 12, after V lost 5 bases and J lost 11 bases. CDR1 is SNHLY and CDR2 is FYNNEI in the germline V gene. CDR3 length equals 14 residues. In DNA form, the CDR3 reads TGTGCCAGCAGTCGGGACAGGGCGCATCAAGGGGCTTTCTTT. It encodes CASSRDRAHQGAFF.

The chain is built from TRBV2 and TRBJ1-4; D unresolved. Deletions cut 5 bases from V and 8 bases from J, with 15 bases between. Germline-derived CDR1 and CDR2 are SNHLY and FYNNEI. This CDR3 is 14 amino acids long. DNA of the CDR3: TGTGCCAGCAGTTTAGGGCACGGAGGGGAAAAACTGTTTTTT. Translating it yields CASSLGHGGEKLFF.

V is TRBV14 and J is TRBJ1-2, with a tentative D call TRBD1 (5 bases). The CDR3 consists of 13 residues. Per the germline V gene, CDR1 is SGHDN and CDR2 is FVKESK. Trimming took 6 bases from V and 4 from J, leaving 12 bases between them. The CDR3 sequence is CASSLQGSYGYTF. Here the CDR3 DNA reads TGTGCCAGCAGTCTTCAGGGTAGCTATGGCTACACCTTC.

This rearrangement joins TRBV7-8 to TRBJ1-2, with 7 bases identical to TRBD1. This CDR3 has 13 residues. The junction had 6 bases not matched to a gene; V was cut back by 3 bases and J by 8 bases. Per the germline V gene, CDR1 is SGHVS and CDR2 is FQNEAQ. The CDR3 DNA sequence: TGTGCCAGCAGCTTCGACAGGGCAGGAGGCTACACCTTC. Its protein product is CASSFDRAGGYTF.

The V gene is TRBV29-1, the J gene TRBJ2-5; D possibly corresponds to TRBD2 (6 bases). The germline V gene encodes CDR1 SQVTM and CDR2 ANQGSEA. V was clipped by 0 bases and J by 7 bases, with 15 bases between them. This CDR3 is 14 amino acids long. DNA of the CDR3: TGCAGCGTTGAAGATTTCGGGGACTCGTGGACCCAGTACTTC. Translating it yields CSVEDFGDSWTQYF.

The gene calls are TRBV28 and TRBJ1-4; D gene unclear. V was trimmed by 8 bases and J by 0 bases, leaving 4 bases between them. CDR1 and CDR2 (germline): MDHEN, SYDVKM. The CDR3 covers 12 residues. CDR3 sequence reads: CASQTTNEKLFF. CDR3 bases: TGTGCCAGCCAGACAACTAATGAAAAACTGTTTTTT.

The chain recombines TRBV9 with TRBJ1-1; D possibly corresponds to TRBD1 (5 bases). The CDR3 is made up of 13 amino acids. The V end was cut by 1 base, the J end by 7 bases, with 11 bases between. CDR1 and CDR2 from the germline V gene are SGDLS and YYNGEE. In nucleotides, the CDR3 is TGTGCCAGCAGCGTAAGGCAGGGCTTTGAAGCTTTCTTT. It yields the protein CASSVRQGFEAFF.

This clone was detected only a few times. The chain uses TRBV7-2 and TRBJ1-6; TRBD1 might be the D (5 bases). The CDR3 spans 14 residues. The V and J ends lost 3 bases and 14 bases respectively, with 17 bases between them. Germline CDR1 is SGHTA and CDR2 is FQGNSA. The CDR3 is CASSFSPGLESLHF. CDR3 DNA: TGTGCCAGCAGCTTTTCTCCAGGGTTGGAGTCCCTCCACTTT.

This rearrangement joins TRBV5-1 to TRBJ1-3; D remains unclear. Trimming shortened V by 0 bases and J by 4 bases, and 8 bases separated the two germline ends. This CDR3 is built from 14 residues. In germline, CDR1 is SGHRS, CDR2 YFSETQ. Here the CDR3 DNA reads TGCGCCAGCAGCTTGGACTCGGAGGGAAACACCATATATTTT. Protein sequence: CASSLDSEGNTIYF.

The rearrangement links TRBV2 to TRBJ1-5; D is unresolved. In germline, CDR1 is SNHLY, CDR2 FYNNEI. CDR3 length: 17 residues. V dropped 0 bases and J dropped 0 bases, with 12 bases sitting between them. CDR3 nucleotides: TGTGCCAGCAGTGAAGCGCTTAGAGAGCTTAGCAATCAGCCCCAGCATTTT. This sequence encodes CASSEALRELSNQPQHF.

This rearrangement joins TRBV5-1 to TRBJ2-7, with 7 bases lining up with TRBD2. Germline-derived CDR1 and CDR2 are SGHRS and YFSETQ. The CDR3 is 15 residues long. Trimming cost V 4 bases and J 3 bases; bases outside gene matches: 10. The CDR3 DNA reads TGCGCCAGCAGCCCAGGGAGGGACGGGGGCTACGAGCAGTACTTC. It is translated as CASSPGRDGGYEQYF.

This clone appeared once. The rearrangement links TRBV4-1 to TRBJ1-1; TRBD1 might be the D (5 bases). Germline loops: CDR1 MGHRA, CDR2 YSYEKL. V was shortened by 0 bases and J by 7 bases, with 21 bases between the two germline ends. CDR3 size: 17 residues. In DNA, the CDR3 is TGCGCCAGCAGCCAAGATTGGGTTCCAGGGCCCCCGATTGAAGCTTTCTTT. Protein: CASSQDWVPGPPIEAFF.

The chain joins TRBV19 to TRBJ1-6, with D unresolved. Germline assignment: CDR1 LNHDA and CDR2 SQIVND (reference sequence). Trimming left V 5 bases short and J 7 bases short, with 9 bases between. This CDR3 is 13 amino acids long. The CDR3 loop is CASSPGGNSPLHF. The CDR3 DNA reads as TGTGCCAGTAGTCCGGGTGGGAATTCACCCCTCCACTTT.

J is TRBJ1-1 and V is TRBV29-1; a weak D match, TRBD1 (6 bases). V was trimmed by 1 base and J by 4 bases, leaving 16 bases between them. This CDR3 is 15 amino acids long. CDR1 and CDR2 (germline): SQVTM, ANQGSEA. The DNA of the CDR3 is TGCAGCGTTGAAGCCCCCAGGGGATCGGGCACTGAAGCTTTCTTT. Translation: CSVEAPRGSGTEAFF.

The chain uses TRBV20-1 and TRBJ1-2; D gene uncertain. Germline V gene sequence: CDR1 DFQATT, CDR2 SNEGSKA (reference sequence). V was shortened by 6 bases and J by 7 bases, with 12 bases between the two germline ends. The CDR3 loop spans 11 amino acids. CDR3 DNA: TGCAGTGCGATTGAGCGCGGTGGCTACACCTTC. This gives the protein CSAIERGGYTF.

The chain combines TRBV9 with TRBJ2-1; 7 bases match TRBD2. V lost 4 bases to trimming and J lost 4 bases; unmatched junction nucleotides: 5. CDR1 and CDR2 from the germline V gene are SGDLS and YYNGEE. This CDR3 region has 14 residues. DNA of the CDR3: TGTGCCAGCAGCCAAGGGACTACTTACAATGAGCAGTTCTTC. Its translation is CASSQGTTYNEQFF. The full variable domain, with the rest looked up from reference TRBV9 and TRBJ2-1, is DSGVTQTPKHLITATGQRVTLRCSPRSGDLSVYWYQQSLDQGLQFLIQYYNGEERAKGNILERFSAQQFPDLHSELNLSSLELGDSALYFCASSQGTTYNEQFFGPGTRLTVL.

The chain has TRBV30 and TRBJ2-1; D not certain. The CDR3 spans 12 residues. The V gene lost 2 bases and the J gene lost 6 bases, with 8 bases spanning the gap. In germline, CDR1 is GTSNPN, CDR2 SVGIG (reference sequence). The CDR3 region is CAWSNRGNEQFF. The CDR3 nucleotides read TGTGCCTGGAGTAACCGAGGCAATGAGCAGTTCTTC.

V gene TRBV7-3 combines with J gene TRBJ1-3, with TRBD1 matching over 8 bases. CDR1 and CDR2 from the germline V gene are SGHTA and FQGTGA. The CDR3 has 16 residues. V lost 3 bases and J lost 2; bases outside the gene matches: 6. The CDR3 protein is CASSLAGGVAGNTIYF. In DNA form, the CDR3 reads TGTGCCAGCAGCTTGGCAGGGGGCGTCGCTGGAAACACCATATATTTT. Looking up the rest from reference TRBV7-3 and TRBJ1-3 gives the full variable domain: GAGVSQTPSNKVTEKGKYVELRCDPISGHTALYWYRQSLGQGPEFLIYFQGTGAADDSGLPNDRFFAVRPEGSVSTLKIQRTERGDSAVYLCASSLAGGVAGNTIYFGEGSWLTVV.

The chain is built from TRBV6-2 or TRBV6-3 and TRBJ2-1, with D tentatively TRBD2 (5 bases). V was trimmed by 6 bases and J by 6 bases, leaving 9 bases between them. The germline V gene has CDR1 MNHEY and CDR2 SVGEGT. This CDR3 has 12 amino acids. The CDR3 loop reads CASSPEGNEQFF. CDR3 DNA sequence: TGTGCCAGCAGCCCCGAGGGCAATGAGCAGTTCTTC.

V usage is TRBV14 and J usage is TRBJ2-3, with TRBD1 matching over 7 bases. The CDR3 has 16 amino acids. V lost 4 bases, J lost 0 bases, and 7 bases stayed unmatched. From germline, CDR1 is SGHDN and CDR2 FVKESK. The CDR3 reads CASSPLGQVSTDTQYF. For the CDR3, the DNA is TGTGCCAGCAGCCCTCTCGGACAGGTCAGCACAGATACGCAGTATTTT.

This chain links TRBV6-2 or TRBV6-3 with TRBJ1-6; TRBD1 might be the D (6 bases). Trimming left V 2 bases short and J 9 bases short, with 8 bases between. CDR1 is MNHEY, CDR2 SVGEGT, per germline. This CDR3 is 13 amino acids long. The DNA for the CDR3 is TGTGCCAGCAGTTACCGGGACATTTCACCCCTCCACTTT. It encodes CASSYRDISPLHF.

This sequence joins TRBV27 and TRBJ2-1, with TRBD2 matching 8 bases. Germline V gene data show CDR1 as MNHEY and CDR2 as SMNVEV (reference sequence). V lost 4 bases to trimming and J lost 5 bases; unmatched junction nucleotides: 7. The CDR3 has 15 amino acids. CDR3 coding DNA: TGTGCCAGCAGTTCCCTTGGCGGGAGGAACAATGAGCAGTTCTTC. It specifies CASSSLGGRNNEQFF.

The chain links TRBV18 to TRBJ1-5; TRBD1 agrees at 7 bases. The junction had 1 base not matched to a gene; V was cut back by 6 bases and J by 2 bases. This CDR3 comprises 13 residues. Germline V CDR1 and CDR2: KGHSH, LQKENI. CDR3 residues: CASSGTGNQPQHF. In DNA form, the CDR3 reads TGTGCCAGCTCGGGGACAGGCAATCAGCCCCAGCATTTT.

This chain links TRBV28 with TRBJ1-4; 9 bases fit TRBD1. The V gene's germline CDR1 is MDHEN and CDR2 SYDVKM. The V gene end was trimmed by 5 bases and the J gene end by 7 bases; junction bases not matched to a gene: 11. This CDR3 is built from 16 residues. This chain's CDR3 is CASSPSATGGVEKLFF. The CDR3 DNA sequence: TGTGCCAGCAGTCCCTCCGCTACAGGGGGCGTTGAAAAACTGTTTTTT.

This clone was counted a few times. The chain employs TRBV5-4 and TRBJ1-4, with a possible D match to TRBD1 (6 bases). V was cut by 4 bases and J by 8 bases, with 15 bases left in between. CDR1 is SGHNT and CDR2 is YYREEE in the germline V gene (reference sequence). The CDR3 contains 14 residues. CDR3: CASSMGGPGEKLFF. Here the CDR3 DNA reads TGTGCCAGCAGCATGGGGGGCCCAGGGGAAAAACTGTTTTTT.

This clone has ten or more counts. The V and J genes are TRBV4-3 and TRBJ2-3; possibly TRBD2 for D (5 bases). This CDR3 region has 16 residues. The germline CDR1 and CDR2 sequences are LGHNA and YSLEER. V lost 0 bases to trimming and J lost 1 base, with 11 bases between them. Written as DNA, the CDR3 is TGCGCCAGCAGCCAAGATTTGGGGAGCGGCACAGATACGCAGTATTTT. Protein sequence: CASSQDLGSGTDTQYF.